This T cell receptor beta chain was found in a study of blood T cells in healthy people across ages. Study observations and caveats: The lack of PBMC sorting stopped any conclusive naive versus antigen-experienced comparison. Changes in expanded clonotypes were possibly confounded, as the CMV status of donors was unknown. A roughly linear age-dependent decrease characterized TCR beta diversity per million T cells.

Note on this clonotype: Its target is unknown.

Per the germline V gene, CDR1 is SNHLY and CDR2 is FYNNEI. This CDR3 is built from 13 residues. Trimming removed 8 bases from V and 7 bases from J; junction bases left unmatched: 7. A second PCR, run for about 7 to 11 cycles, used a sample-barcoded 5' primer plus a J-beta primer mix. TCRdb reanalysed the 5' RACE reads using MiXCR and keeps one entry per CDR3 protein. The repertoire holds approximately 580,000 distinct CDR3 sequences, with approximately 25% as singletons. These same data were also listed under a study on T cells of mothers and their children. That paper states: The people who donated were a few healthy Caucasian mothers and their six children.

This receptor was obtained from a boy aged 5-17 years in good health. The source material was blood. This chain joins TRBV2 and TRBJ1-2; 10 nucleotides align to TRBD1. This CDR3 reads CASAKTGGFGYTF. CDR3 in DNA: TGTGCCAGCGCTAAGACAGGGGGCTTTGGCTACACCTTC.